Each of the 29 T cell receptor beta chains below was sequenced from the same sample in a study of T cells expressing NK-cell markers. One entry per CDR3 protein, without DNA, is what TCRdb gives after re-calling the 5' RACE reads. The sample table sets out 400,000 or so distinct CDR3 sequences. The sample was blood T cells: a sorted CD56 or NKG2C T cell subset, CD4+ or CD8+ T cells, or bulk PBMC T cells (not recorded which). The receptors come from a woman between 45 and 60 years old in good health.

The rearrangement links TRBV4-1 to TRBJ1-2; as DNA is missing, the TRBD1 call by TCRdb cannot be tested. Germline V gene sequence: CDR1 MGHRA, CDR2 YSYEKL. The CDR3 covers 16 residues. CDR3 residues: CASSQPTSPLWYGYTF.

This chain uses TRBV29-1 with TRBJ1-2. This CDR3 has 12 amino acids. Germline CDR1 reads SQVTM; CDR2 reads ANQGSEA. CDR3 amino acids: CSGVGGGYGYTF.

V is TRBV10-3 and J is TRBJ1-2; TCRdb calls TRBD1, which cannot be checked without DNA. The germline V gene encodes CDR1 ENHRY and CDR2 SYGVKD. The CDR3 totals 14 residues. This CDR3 reads CAISGTGGRDGYTF.

The chain is built from TRBV20-1 and TRBJ2-7; there is no DNA to check the TCRdb D call of TRBD2. The CDR3 contains 15 residues. CDR1 and CDR2 from the germline V gene are DFQATT and SNEGSKA (reference sequence). The CDR3 sequence is CSARGVSGSFYEQYF.

This chain uses TRBV7-8 with TRBJ2-7. The CDR3 totals 14 residues. Looked up from germline, CDR1 is SGHVS and CDR2 is FQNEAQ. This CDR3 is CASSLEEGSYEQYF.

The chain links TRBV2 to TRBJ1-1. Germline-derived CDR1 and CDR2 are SNHLY and FYNNEI. This CDR3 spans 13 amino acids. This CDR3 is CASRGARNTEAFF.

The chain couples TRBV10-3 to TRBJ1-1; the D call of TRBD1 rests on TCRdb alone, since no DNA is present to check it. CDR1 is ENHRY, CDR2 SYGVKD, per germline. CDR3 length equals 18 residues. This CDR3 is CAISDSLGQGRENTEAFF.

The chain combines TRBV5-1 with TRBJ1-4. This CDR3 is 14 amino acids long. Germline V gene sequence: CDR1 SGHRS, CDR2 YFSETQ. The CDR3: CASSLGRPEEKLFF.

This chain uses TRBV3-1 with TRBJ2-2; TCRdb lists TRBD1, though no DNA is available to test this call. In germline, CDR1 is LGHDT, CDR2 YNNKEL (reference sequence). The CDR3 runs to 15 residues. The CDR3 sequence: CASSQAGGNTGELFF.

The genes are TRBV4-1 and TRBJ2-2; no DNA is available, so the TRBD1 call from TCRdb remains unchecked. The V gene's germline CDR1 is MGHRA and CDR2 YSYEKL. The length of the CDR3 is 17 residues. The CDR3 region is CASSPRDMGEGTGELFF.

The genes are TRBV7-9 and TRBJ2-5. Looked up from germline, CDR1 is SEHNR and CDR2 is FQNEAQ (reference sequence). The CDR3 covers 13 residues. CDR3: CASSLYPQETQYF.

The chain recombines TRBV6-5 with TRBJ1-4; no DNA is available, so the TRBD1 call from TCRdb remains unchecked. Germline assignment: CDR1 MNHEY and CDR2 SVGAGI. This CDR3 is 14 amino acids long. CDR3 sequence: CASSYGGSAEKLFF.

The chain joins TRBV5-1 to TRBJ1-1; the D call of TRBD1 rests on TCRdb alone, since no DNA is present to check it. CDR3 size: 17 residues. CDR1 is SGHRS, CDR2 YFSETQ, per germline. CDR3 sequence reads: CASSLEGQGGTNTEAFF. The entire variable domain, with the rest obtained from reference TRBV5-1 and TRBJ1-1, is as follows: KAGVTQTPRYLIKTRGQQVTLSCSPISGHRSVSWYQQTPGQGLQFLFEYFSETQRNKGNFPGRFSGRQFSNSRSEMNVSTLELGDSALYLCASSLEGQGGTNTEAFFGQGTRLTVV.

The chain links TRBV6-2 or TRBV6-3 to TRBJ1-5; there is no DNA to check the TCRdb D call of TRBD1. CDR3 length: 16 residues. The germline CDR1 and CDR2 sequences are MNHEY and SVGEGT. The CDR3 loop reads CASGPRGGTSNQPQHF.

The gene calls are TRBV7-3 and TRBJ2-1; TCRdb designates TRBD1, a call that cannot be tested without DNA. Germline CDR1 SGHTA, CDR2 FQGTGA. The CDR3 loop spans 13 amino acids. The CDR3 sequence is CASSPTGPKEQFF. The full variable domain, rest sourced from reference TRBV7-3 and TRBJ2-1, is GAGVSQTPSNKVTEKGKYVELRCDPISGHTALYWYRQSLGQGPEFLIYFQGTGAADDSGLPNDRFFAVRPEGSVSTLKIQRTERGDSAVYLCASSPTGPKEQFFGPGTRLTVL.

The chain employs TRBV29-1 and TRBJ2-7; TCRdb selects TRBD1, and the lack of DNA leaves this call unchecked. Germline lookup yields CDR1 SQVTM and CDR2 ANQGSEA. The CDR3 consists of 15 residues. CDR3 sequence reads: CSVTNKGTPPYEQYF.

V gene TRBV7-8 combines with J gene TRBJ2-7; TCRdb selects TRBD1, and the lack of DNA leaves this call unchecked. In germline, CDR1 is SGHVS, CDR2 FQNEAQ. The CDR3 loop spans 13 amino acids. The CDR3 loop is CASSRTAAYEQYF.

The J gene is TRBJ2-5, the V gene TRBV4-1; as DNA is missing, the TRBD1 call by TCRdb cannot be tested. Germline CDR1 is MGHRA and CDR2 is YSYEKL. The CDR3 has 16 residues. This CDR3 is CASSQEGTGGQETQYF.

This chain uses TRBV7-2 with TRBJ2-3; the TCRdb D gene call, TRBD2, has no DNA to confirm it. Germline values: CDR1 SGHTA, CDR2 FQGNSA. CDR3 length: 14 residues. CDR3 amino acids: CASSPAGTSYTQYF.

The chain joins TRBV20-1 to TRBJ2-7. This CDR3 is built from 13 residues. From germline, CDR1 is DFQATT and CDR2 SNEGSKA (reference sequence). CDR3 protein: CSARAYSTYEQYF.

J is TRBJ2-1 and V is TRBV27; TCRdb picks TRBD2, but there is no DNA to check that call. The germline V gene has CDR1 MNHEY and CDR2 SMNVEV (reference sequence). This CDR3 contains 12 residues. The CDR3 is CISGGPYNEQFF.

The chain combines TRBV10-3 with TRBJ1-2. Per the germline V gene, CDR1 is ENHRY and CDR2 is SYGVKD. CDR3 length equals 11 residues. The CDR3 is CATSDAYGYTF.

The gene calls are TRBV3-1 and TRBJ2-1. CDR1 and CDR2 from the germline V gene are LGHDT and YNNKEL (reference sequence). The CDR3 runs 13 residues. Here the CDR3 reads CASSQAVLDEQFF.

The chain carries TRBV20-1 and TRBJ2-7; TCRdb lists TRBD2, though no DNA is available to test this call. The CDR3 has 14 amino acids. The germline V gene encodes CDR1 DFQATT and CDR2 SNEGSKA (reference sequence). The CDR3 loop is CSAVSGAGVYEQYF.

The V gene is TRBV6-1, the J gene TRBJ2-3; without DNA, the TCRdb call of TRBD1 cannot be checked. Germline values: CDR1 MNHNS, CDR2 SASEGT. This CDR3 is 14 amino acids long. CDR3 in amino acids: CASSAGRGPDTQYF.

The rearrangement links TRBV2 to TRBJ1-1. The V gene's germline CDR1 is SNHLY and CDR2 FYNNEI. CDR3 length: 11 amino acids. The CDR3 sequence: CARFGDTEAFF.

The chain has TRBV10-3 and TRBJ2-7; without DNA, the TCRdb call of TRBD1 cannot be checked. The length of the CDR3 is 13 residues. Germline V gives CDR1 ENHRY, CDR2 SYGVKD. CDR3 protein: CAIRATGSNEQYF.

The chain is built from TRBV29-1 and TRBJ2-1; the TCRdb call, TRBD2, lacks DNA for checking. The CDR3 length is 14 residues. Germline V gives CDR1 SQVTM, CDR2 ANQGSEA. The CDR3: CSVEDRTFYNEQFF.

V gene TRBV9 combines with J gene TRBJ1-2. CDR1 is SGDLS, CDR2 YYNGEE, per germline. This CDR3 is built from 13 residues. CDR3 region: CASSVNSNYGYTF.